This T cell receptor beta chain was observed in a study of T cells in Graves' hyperthyroidism and ophthalmopathy. The germline V gene encodes CDR1 LGHNA and CDR2 YNFKEQ. The V and J ends lost 4 bases and 1 base respectively, with 14 bases between them. This CDR3 has 16 amino acids. Reasons for excluding patients were uncontrolled infection, other autoimmune disease, pregnancy or lactation. This clonotype was found many times. RNA transcripts were the template for amplifying TCR beta CDR3 regions. A first-round RT-PCR of the TCR CDR3 used the HTBI primer set. MiXCR was run by TCRdb on the multiplex PCR reads, yielding one entry per CDR3 protein. The table has fewer than 900,000 distinct CDR3 sequences, around a sixth seen once.

This chain uses TRBV4-2 with TRBJ2-4; D tentatively fits TRBD1 or TRBD2 (5 bases each). The TCR was taken from a woman aged 45-65 years with Graves' hyperthyroidism that later progressed to Graves' ophthalmopathy. Sequenced: blood. The CDR3 DNA follows: TGTGCCAGCAGCCCGGGGCACGTGGACGCCAAAAACATTCAGTACTTC. It is translated as CASSPGHVDAKNIQYF.